This is a list of T cell receptor beta chains from one sample in a study of blood T cell repertoires in COVID-19. Produced via immunoSEQ multiplex PCR; TCRdb's table is partial and in-frame only. The data contain 80,000 to 100,000 clones, 86% of them singletons. The specimen was peripheral blood. The origin of the receptors is a woman over 75 in a cohort sampled during active or convalescent COVID-19. The conserved cysteine and the conserved F or W are not part of the CDR3 here. The size of a clone is reported for some rows only, either as once, few or many, or as a class for expanded clones.

V gene: TRBV5-1; J gene: TRBJ2-2; clone size: -; CDR3 protein: ASSSGTPNTGELF
V gene: TRBV7-9; J gene: TRBJ1-3; clone size: -; CDR3 protein: ASSLWPGNRDQGNTIY
V gene: TRBV4-1; J gene: TRBJ2-4; clone size: -; CDR3 protein: ASSQGVRIAKNIQY
V gene: TRBV9; J gene: TRBJ1-1; clone size: -; CDR3 protein: ASSVAINTEAF
V gene: TRBV5-1; J gene: TRBJ2-7; clone size: -; CDR3 protein: ASSSPDKVVYEQY
V gene: TRBV2; J gene: TRBJ1-1; clone size: -; CDR3 protein: ASSEGGLETEAF
V gene: TRBV12-5; J gene: TRBJ2-1; clone size: -; CDR3 protein: ASGLAGTRLEF
V gene: TRBV10-3; J gene: TRBJ2-1; clone size: -; CDR3 protein: ATEGQGAYNEQF
V gene: TRBV6-1; J gene: TRBJ1-5; clone size: -; CDR3 protein: ASSDLRVRSNQPQH
V gene: TRBV11-3; J gene: TRBJ2-5; clone size: -; CDR3 protein: ASSNDGRGETQY
V gene: TRBV4-1; J gene: TRBJ1-3; clone size: -; CDR3 protein: ASSQDTGHSGNTIY
V gene: TRBV3-1/TRBV3-2; J gene: TRBJ2-4; clone size: -; CDR3 protein: ASSHSPDRNIQY
V gene: TRBV7-3; J gene: TRBJ1-2; clone size: -; CDR3 protein: ASSLGQGVEGYT
V gene: TRBV5-1; J gene: TRBJ1-5; clone size: -; CDR3 protein: ASSSRYRGLGNQPQH
V gene: TRBV18; J gene: TRBJ2-5; clone size: once; CDR3 protein: ASSTRGRETQY
V gene: TRBV6-2/TRBV6-3; J gene: TRBJ2-7; clone size: few; CDR3 protein: ASSYGGTGHAEQY
V gene: TRBV27; J gene: TRBJ2-1; clone size: -; CDR3 protein: ASSPRQGVSNEQF